This TCR beta chain was identified in a study of spatial heterogeneity in lung cancer. Study in general: Alpha-chain sequences were consistently detected in smaller numbers than beta-chain sequences.

Documented time point: blood at routine non-recurrence follow-up after resection. Whole RNA, which was extracted from tumor, nontumor lung tissue or frozen PBMC, was sequenced without any cell sorting. In this sample, this clonotype turned up many times. Unique molecular identifiers, one per molecule, were present on every TCR cDNA molecule. One entry per CDR3 protein results from TCRdb running MiXCR on the 5' RACE reads. This table has about 18,000 distinct CDR3 sequences, over 8.5% appearing once. CDR3 length: 14 amino acids. Germline CDR1 and CDR2: MDHEN and SYDVKM. Trimming removed 2 bases from V and 3 bases from J, with 11 bases in between.

This receptor was identified in a male donor with early-stage non-small cell lung cancer. Source: PBMCs, taken at follow-up. V usage is TRBV28 and J usage is TRBJ2-7; D may correspond to TRBD1 or TRBD2 (5 bases each). The CDR3 loop is CASSLRGRLYEQYF. In DNA form, the CDR3 reads TGTGCCAGCAGTTTAAGGGGACGGCTCTACGAGCAGTACTTC. Together with reference TRBV28 and TRBJ2-7, the CDR3 gives the full variable domain: DVKVTQSSRYLVKRTGEKVFLECVQDMDHENMFWYRQDPGLGLRLIYFSYDVKMKEKGDIPEGYSVSREKKERFSLILESASTNQTSMYLCASSLRGRLYEQYFGPGTRLTVT.